This T cell receptor (beta chain) was profiled in a study of blood T cell repertoires in COVID-19. Sequencing was performed with immunoSEQ multiplex PCR; in TCRdb, only in-frame clones are kept and a portion is missing. The sample lists 150,000 or so clones; about nine tenths were seen once. The germline CDR1 and CDR2 sequences are SQVTM and ANQGSEA. The CDR3 length is 13 residues. Trimming left V 5 bases short and J 1 base short, with 8 bases between. Participants came from some 23 US areas, aged roughly 18 to 89 years. The TCR sequence derives from a middle-aged man who had recovered from COVID-19. The rearrangement joins TRBV29-1 to TRBJ1-4; D not resolved. The material sequenced was PBMCs or T cells enriched from blood (not recorded which). The CDR3 nucleotides are TGCAGCGTTAAACACCTAACTAATGAAAAACTGTTTTTT. Residues: CSVKHLTNEKLFF.